A single sample gave rise to the 2 T cell receptor beta chains below, sequenced in a study of cytomegalovirus exposure and HLA in healthy donors. The PCR ran on 60 Vbeta and 13 Jbeta primers. This table comes from immunoSEQ multiplex PCR, and its TCRdb copy is limited to in-frame clones, with some not included. The data hold hundreds of thousands of clones, with approximately 79% observed a single time. Sequencing was performed on PBMCs. The receptor set was obtained from a male donor in good health and CMV-seronegative.

CDR3 coding DNA: TGCGCCAGCAGCAATAGGGACAGGGGACAAGAGACCCAGTACTTC. This sequence encodes CASSNRDRGQETQYF. The chain combines TRBV5-1 with TRBJ2-5; 10 bases agree with TRBD1. This CDR3 spans 15 amino acids. Losses at the gene ends were 4 bases for V and 2 bases for J; bases not matched to a gene: 5. Germline CDR1 and CDR2: SGHRS and YFSETQ. The complete variable domain, with remaining parts taken from reference TRBV5-1 and TRBJ2-5, reads KAGVTQTPRYLIKTRGQQVTLSCSPISGHRSVSWYQQTPGQGLQFLFEYFSETQRNKGNFPGRFSGRQFSNSRSEMNVSTLELGDSALYLCASSNRDRGQETQYFGPGTRLLVL.

The CDR3 protein is CASSSLGDRGTNEQFF. CDR3 DNA: TGTGCCAGCAGCTCCCTCGGGGACAGGGGGACGAATGAGCAGTTCTTC. The chain links TRBV7-3 to TRBJ2-1, with 11 bases that match TRBD1. After removal of 4 bases from V and 7 bases from J, the junction contained 9 bases not matched to a gene. Per the germline V gene, CDR1 is SGHTA and CDR2 is FQGTGA. The CDR3 sequence is 16 residues long.